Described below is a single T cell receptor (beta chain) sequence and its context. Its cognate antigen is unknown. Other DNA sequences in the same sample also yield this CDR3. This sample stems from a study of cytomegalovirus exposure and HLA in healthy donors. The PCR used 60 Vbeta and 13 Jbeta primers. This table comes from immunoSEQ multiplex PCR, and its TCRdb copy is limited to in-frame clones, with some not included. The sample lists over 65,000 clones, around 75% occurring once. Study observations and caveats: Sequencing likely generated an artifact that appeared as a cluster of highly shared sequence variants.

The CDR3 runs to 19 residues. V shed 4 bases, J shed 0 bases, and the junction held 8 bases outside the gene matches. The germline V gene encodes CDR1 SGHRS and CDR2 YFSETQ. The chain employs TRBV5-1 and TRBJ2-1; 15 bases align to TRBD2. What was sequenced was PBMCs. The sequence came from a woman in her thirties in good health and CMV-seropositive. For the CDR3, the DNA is TGCGCCAGCAGCCCGGGACTAGCGGGGGGACCTAGCTCCTACAATGAGCAGTTCTTC. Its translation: CASSPGLAGGPSSYNEQFF.